The 10 T cell receptor beta chains presented below share a single source sample, sequenced in a study of cytomegalovirus exposure and HLA in healthy donors. Use of 60 Vbeta and 13 Jbeta primers characterized the PCR. This table comes from immunoSEQ multiplex PCR, and its TCRdb copy is limited to in-frame clones, with some not included. In the table there are about 180,000 clones, 60% to 85% of which are singletons. Sequenced sample: PBMCs. Every receptor here comes from a man aged 40-49 years in good health and CMV-seronegative.

The V call is TRBV30, the J call TRBJ1-1; a weak D match, TRBD1 (5 bases). Between the trimmed V and J ends, which lost 3 bases and 11 bases, there was a span of 16 bases. Germline values: CDR1 GTSNPN, CDR2 SVGIG (reference sequence). The CDR3 loop spans 12 amino acids. This chain's CDR3 is CAWSSQGGEAFF. CDR3 DNA sequence: TGTGCCTGGAGCTCTCAGGGCGGTGAGGCTTTCTTT.

J is TRBJ1-2 and V is TRBV29-1, with 7 bases matching TRBD1. V shed 2 bases, J shed 0 bases, and the junction held 3 bases outside the gene matches. The CDR3 has 14 residues. The germline gives CDR1 SQVTM, CDR2 ANQGSEA. CDR3: CSVEQGEANYGYTF. The DNA of the CDR3 is TGCAGCGTTGAACAGGGGGAAGCTAACTATGGCTACACCTTC.

The table lists this clone with a few counts. The chain combines TRBV11-2 with TRBJ2-4; D might be TRBD1 (6 bases). CDR1 and CDR2 (germline): SGHAT, FQNNGV. The CDR3 covers 17 residues. V was pared by 4 bases and J by 2 bases, with 18 bases between. This CDR3 reads CASSSSRDTRTKNIQYF. CDR3 in DNA: TGTGCCAGCAGCTCATCCCGGGACACCCGGACCAAAAACATTCAGTACTTC.

V gene TRBV5-5 combines with J gene TRBJ2-7; TRBD1 matches at 7 bases. V was pared by 5 bases and J by 2 bases, with 7 bases of the junction left unmatched. From germline, CDR1 is SGHKS and CDR2 YYEKEE (reference sequence). The length of the CDR3 is 14 residues. This chain's CDR3 is CASRYQGVTYEQYF. The CDR3 DNA follows: TGTGCCAGCAGATACCAGGGGGTCACCTACGAGCAGTACTTC.

Concerning this clone: Distinct nucleotide sequences in the sample also encode this CDR3. The rearrangement links TRBV10-1 to TRBJ2-3; no definite D call. The V gene's germline CDR1 is WNHNN and CDR2 SYGVQD (reference sequence). The V end lost 2 bases, the J end lost 5 bases, and 5 bases lay between the germline ends. CDR3 size: 12 residues. The CDR3 sequence is CASSEGLDTQYF. CDR3 bases: TGCGCCAGCAGTGAGGGGCTAGATACGCAGTATTTT.

In nucleotides, the CDR3 is TGTGCCAGCTCACCAATATACTCTGGGGCCAACGTCCTGACTTTC. Its translation is CASSPIYSGANVLTF. The chain joins TRBV18 to TRBJ2-6; D remains ambiguous. Trimming left V 2 bases short and J 0 bases short, with 5 bases between. This CDR3 has 15 amino acids. In germline, CDR1 is KGHSH, CDR2 LQKENI.

The chain links TRBV2 to TRBJ1-2; D unclear. CDR3 length: 12 residues. The V and J ends lost 7 bases and 5 bases respectively, with 11 bases between them. Per germline, CDR1 SNHLY and CDR2 FYNNEI. The CDR3 loop reads CASMTTSYGYTF. DNA of the CDR3: TGTGCCAGCATGACAACGTCGTATGGCTACACCTTC. The full variable domain, rest sourced from reference TRBV2 and TRBJ1-2, is EPEVTQTPSHQVTQMGQEVILRCVPISNHLYFYWYRQILGQKVEFLVSFYNNEISEKSEIFDDQFSVERPDGSNFTLKIRSTKLEDSAMYFCASMTTSYGYTFGSGTRLTVV.

V gene TRBV27 combines with J gene TRBJ2-7, with 7 bases identical to TRBD1. Germline CDR1 and CDR2: MNHEY and SMNVEV (reference sequence). V lost 6 bases to trimming and J lost 3 bases; unmatched junction nucleotides: 14. This CDR3 is 16 amino acids long. The CDR3 here is CASRRSSGTVFYEQYF. The CDR3 bases are TGTGCCAGCAGGCGTTCGTCCGGGACAGTTTTCTACGAGCAGTACTTC.

This chain connects TRBV4-1 to TRBJ2-3; 7 nucleotides align to TRBD1. CDR1 MGHRA and CDR2 YSYEKL come from the germline V gene. This CDR3 has 14 amino acids. With 1 base clipped from V and 3 bases from J, the junction kept 1 base outside the gene matches. CDR3 loop: CASSQGRGTDTQYF. CDR3 sequence (DNA): TGCGCCAGCAGCCAAGGCAGGGGGACAGATACGCAGTATTTT.

The rearrangement uses TRBV19 and TRBJ2-3; the match to TRBD2 covers 8 bases. With 4 bases clipped from V and 2 bases from J, the junction kept 5 bases outside the gene matches. The CDR3 loop spans 15 amino acids. Germline CDR1 LNHDA, CDR2 SQIVND (reference sequence). The CDR3 nucleotides are TGTGCCAGTAGTACTGGCGGGGGGTTCACAGATACGCAGTATTTT. This translates into CASSTGGGFTDTQYF.